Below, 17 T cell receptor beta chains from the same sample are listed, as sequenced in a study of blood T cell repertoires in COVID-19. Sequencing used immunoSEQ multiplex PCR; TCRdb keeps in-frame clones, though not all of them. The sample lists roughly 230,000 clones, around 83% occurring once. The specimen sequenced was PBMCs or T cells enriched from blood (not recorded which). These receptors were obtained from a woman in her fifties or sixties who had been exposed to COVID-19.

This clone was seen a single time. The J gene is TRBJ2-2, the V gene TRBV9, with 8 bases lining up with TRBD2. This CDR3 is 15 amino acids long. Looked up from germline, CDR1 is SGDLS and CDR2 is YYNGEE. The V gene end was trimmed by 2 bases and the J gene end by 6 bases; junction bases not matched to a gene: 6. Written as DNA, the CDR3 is TGTGCCAGCAGCGTGCTCGGGGGGGCGTCCGGGGAGCTGTTTTTT. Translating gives CASSVLGGASGELFF.

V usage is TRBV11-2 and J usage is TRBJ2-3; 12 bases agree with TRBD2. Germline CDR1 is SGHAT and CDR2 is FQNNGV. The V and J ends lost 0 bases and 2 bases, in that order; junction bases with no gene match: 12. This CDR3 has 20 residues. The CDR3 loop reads CASSLDRLAGGPGDTDTQYF. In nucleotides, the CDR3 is TGTGCCAGCAGCTTAGATCGTCTAGCGGGGGGGCCGGGCGACACAGATACGCAGTATTTT.

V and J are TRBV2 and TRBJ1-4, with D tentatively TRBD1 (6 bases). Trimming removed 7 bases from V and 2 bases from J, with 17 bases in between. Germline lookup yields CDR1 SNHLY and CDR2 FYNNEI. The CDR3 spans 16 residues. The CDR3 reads CASIWRGGNTNEKLFF. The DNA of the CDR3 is TGTGCCAGCATTTGGAGGGGGGGAAACACTAATGAAAAACTGTTTTTT.

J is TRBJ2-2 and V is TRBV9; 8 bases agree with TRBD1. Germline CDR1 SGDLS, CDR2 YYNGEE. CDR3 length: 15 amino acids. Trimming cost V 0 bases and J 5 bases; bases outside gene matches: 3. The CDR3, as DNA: TGTGCCAGCAGCGTAGTGGGACAGGTTACCGGGGAGCTGTTTTTT. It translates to CASSVVGQVTGELFF.

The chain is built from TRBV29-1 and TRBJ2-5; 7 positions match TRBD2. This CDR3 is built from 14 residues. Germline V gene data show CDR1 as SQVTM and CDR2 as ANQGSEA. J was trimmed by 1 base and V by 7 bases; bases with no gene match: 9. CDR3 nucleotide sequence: TGCAGCGCCGGGGGGATACTTCTCCAAGAGACCCAGTACTTC. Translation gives CSAGGILLQETQYF.

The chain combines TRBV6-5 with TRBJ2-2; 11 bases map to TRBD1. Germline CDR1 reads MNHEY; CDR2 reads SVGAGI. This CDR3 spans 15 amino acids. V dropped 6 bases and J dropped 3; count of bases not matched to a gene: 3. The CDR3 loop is CASRWTGGDTGELFF. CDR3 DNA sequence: TGTGCCAGCAGGTGGACAGGGGGCGACACCGGGGAGCTGTTTTTT.

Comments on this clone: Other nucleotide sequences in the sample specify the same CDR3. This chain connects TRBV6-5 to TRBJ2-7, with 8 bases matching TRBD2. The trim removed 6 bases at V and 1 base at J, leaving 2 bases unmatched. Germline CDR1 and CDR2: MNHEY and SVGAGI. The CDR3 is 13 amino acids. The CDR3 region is CASSRGGSYEQYF. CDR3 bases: TGTGCCAGCAGCCGGGGGGGATCCTACGAGCAGTACTTC.

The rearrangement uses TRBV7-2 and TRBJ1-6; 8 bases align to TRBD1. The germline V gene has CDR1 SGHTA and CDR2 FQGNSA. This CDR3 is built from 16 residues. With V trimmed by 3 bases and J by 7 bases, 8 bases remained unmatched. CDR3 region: CASSFASGTGNSPLHF. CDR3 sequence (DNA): TGTGCCAGCAGCTTTGCTTCCGGGACAGGCAATTCACCCCTCCACTTT.

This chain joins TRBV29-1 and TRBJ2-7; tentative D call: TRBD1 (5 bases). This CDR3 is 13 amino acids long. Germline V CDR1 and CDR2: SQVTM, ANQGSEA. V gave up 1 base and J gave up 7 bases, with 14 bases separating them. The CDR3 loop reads CSVEGHRLGEQYF. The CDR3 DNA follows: TGCAGCGTTGAAGGGCACAGGCTGGGGGAGCAGTACTTC.

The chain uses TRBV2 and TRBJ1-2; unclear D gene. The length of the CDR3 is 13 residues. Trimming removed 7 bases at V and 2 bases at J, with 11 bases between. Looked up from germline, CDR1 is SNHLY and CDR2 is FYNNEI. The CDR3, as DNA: TGTGCCAGCAAGGCCCGAGGGAACTATGGCTACACCTTC. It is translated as CASKARGNYGYTF.

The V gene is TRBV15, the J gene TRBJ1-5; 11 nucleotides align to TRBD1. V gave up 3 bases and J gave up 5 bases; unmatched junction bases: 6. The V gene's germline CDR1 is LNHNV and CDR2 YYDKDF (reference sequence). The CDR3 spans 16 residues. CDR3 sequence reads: CATSRRGTGGYQPQHF. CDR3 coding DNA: TGTGCCACCAGCAGGAGGGGGACAGGGGGTTATCAGCCCCAGCATTTT.

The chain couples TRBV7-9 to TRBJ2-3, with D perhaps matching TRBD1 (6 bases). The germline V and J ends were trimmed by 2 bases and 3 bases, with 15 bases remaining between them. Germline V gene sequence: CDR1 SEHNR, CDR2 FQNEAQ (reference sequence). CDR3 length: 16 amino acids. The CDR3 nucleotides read TGTGCCAGCAGCTTACTTAGGGGGTCAAGGACAGATACGCAGTATTTT. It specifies CASSLLRGSRTDTQYF. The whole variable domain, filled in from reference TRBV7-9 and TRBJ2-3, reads DTGVSQNPRHKITKRGQNVTFRCDPISEHNRLYWYRQTLGQGPEFLTYFQNEAQLEKSRLLSDRFSAERPKGSFSTLEIQRTEQGDSAMYLCASSLLRGSRTDTQYFGPGTRLTVL.

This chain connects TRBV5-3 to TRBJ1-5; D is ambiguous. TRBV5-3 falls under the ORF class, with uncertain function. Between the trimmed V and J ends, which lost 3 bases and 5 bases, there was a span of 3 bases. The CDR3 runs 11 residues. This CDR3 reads CARSSYQPQHF. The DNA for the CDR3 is TGTGCCAGAAGCTCCTATCAGCCCCAGCATTTT.

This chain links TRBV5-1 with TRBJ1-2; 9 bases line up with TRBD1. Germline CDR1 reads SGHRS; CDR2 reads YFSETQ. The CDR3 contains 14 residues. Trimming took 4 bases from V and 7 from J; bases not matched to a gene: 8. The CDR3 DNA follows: TGCGCCAGCAGCGACTGGGACAGGGAAGGTGGCTACACCTTC. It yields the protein CASSDWDREGGYTF.

The CDR3 loop reads CASSPRERGRPGELFF. The CDR3 region has the DNA TGTGCCAGCAGCCCCCGTGAGAGGGGGAGACCCGGGGAGCTGTTTTTT. The J gene is TRBJ2-2, the V gene TRBV5-6; a possible D gene is TRBD1 (6 bases). This CDR3 is 16 amino acids long. V gave up 4 bases and J gave up 6 bases, with 19 bases separating them. Germline V CDR1 and CDR2: SGHDT, YYEEEE.

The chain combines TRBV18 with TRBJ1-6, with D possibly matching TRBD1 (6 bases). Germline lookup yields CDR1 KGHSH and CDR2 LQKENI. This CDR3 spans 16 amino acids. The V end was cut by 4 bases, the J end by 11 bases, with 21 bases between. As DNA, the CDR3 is TGTGCCAGCTCACAGTCAGGTCAGGGGTTGAGTCCACCCCTCCACTTT. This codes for CASSQSGQGLSPPLHF.

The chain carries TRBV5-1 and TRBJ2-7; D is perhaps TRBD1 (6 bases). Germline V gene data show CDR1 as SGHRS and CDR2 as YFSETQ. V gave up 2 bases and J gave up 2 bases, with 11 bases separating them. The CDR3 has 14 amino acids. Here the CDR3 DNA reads TGCGCCAGCAGCTTAGGACAGCCGCCCTACGAGCAGTACTTC. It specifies CASSLGQPPYEQYF.